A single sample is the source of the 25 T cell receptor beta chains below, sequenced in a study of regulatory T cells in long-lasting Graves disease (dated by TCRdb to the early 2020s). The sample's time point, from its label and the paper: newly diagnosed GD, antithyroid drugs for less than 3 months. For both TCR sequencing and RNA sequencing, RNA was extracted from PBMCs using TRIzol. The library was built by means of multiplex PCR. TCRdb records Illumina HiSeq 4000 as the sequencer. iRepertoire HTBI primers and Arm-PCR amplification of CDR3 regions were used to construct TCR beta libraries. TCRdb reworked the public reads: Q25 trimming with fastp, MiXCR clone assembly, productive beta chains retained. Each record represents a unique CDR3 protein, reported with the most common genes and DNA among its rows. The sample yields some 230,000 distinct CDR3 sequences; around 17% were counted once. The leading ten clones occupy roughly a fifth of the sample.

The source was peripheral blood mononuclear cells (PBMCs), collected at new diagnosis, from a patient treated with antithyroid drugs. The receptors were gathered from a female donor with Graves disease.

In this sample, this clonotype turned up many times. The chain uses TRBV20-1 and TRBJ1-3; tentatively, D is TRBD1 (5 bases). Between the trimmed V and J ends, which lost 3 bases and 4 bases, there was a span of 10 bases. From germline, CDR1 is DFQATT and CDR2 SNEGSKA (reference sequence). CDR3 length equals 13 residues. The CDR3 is CSASREGGNTIYF. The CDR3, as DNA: TGCAGTGCTAGTCGGGAGGGGGGAAACACCATATATTTT.

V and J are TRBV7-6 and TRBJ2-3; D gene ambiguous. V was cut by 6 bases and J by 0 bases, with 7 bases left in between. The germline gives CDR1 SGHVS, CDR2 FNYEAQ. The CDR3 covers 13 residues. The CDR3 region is CASRPASTDTQYF. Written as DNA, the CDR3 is TGTGCCAGCAGACCTGCTAGCACAGATACGCAGTATTTT.

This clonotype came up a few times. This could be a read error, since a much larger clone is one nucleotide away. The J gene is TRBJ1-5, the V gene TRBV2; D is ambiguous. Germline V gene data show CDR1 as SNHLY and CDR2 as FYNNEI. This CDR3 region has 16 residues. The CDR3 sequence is CASSGRLGGSNQSQHF. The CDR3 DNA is TGTGCCAGCAGTGGGAGACTGGGTGGGAGCAATCAGTCCCAGCATTTT.

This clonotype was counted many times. The CDR3 region is CASSQEAAAANEQFF. CDR3 nucleotide sequence: TGTGCCAGCAGCCAAGAGGCGGCGGCCGCCAATGAGCAGTTCTTC. This chain uses TRBV4-2 with TRBJ2-5, with no clear D. The end of the DNA is better explained by TRBJ2-1, so the J call may be wrong. There are 15 residues in the CDR3. Germline values: CDR1 LGHNA, CDR2 YNFKEQ.

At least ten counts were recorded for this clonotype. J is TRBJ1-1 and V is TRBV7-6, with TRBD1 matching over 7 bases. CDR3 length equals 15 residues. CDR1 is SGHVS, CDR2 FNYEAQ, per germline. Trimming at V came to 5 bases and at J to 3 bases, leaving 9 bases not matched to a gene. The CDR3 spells CASSRLTGRDTEAFF. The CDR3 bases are TGTGCCAGCAGCCGCCTGACAGGGAGGGACACTGAAGCTTTCTTT.

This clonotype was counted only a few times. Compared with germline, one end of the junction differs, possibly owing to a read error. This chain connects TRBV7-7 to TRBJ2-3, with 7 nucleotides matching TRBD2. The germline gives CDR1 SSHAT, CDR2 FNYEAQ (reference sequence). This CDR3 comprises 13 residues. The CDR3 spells CASSFGGGDTQYF. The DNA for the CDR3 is TGTGCTAGCAGCTTCGGGGGAGGGGATACGCAGTATTTT.

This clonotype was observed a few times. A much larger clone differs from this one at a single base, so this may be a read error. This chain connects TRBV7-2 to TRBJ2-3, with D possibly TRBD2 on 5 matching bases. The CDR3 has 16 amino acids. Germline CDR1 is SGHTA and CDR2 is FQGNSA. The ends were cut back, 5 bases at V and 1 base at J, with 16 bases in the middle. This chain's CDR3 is CASSLHSGRGTDTQYF. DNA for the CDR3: TGTGCCAGCAGCCTACACAGTGGGCGGGGCACAGATACGCAGTATTTT.

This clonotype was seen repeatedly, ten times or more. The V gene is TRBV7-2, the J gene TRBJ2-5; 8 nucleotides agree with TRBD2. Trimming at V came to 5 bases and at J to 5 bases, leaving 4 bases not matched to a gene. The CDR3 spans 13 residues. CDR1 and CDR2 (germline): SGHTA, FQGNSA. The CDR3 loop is CASSPGLGETQYF. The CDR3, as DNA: TGTGCCAGCAGCCCGGGACTAGGGGAGACCCAGTACTTC.

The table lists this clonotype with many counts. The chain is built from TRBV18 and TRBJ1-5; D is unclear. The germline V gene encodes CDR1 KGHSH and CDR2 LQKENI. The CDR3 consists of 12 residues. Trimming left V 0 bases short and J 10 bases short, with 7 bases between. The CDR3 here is CASSPPEGPQHF. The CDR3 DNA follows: TGTGCCAGCTCACCACCGGAAGGCCCCCAGCATTTT.

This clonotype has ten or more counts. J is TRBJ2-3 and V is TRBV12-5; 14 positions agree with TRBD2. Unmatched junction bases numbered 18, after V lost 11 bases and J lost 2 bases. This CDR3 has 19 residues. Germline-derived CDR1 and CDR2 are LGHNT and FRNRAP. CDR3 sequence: CAWGRGGLAGAFFTDTQYF. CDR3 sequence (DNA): TGTGCTTGGGGTCGAGGGGGACTAGCGGGAGCCTTCTTCACAGATACGCAGTATTTT.

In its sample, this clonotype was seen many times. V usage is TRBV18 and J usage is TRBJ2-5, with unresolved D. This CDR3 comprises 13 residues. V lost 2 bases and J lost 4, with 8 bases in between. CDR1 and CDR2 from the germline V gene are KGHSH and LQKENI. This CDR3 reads CASSPEDSETQYF. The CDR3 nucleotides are TGTGCCAGCTCACCAGAGGATTCAGAGACCCAGTACTTC.

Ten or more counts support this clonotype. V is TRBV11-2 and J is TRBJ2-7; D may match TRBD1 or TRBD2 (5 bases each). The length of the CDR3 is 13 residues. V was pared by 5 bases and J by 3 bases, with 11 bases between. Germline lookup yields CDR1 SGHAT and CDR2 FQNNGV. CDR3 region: CASSGGPFYEQYF. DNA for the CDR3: TGTGCCAGCAGCGGGGGACCCTTCTACGAGCAGTACTTC.

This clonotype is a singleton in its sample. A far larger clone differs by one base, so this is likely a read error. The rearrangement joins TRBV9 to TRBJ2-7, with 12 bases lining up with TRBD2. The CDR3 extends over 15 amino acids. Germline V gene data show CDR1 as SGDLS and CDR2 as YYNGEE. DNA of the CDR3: TGTGCCAGCTGCCCGGGACTAGCGGGCCACTACGACCAGTACTTC. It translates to CASCPGLAGHYDQYF. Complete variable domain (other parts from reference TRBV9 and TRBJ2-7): DSGVTQTPKHLITATGQRVTLRCSPRSGDLSVYWYQQSLDQGLQFLIQYYNGEERAKGNILERFSAQQFPDLHSELNLSSLELGDSALYFCASCPGLAGHYDQYFGPGTRLTVT.

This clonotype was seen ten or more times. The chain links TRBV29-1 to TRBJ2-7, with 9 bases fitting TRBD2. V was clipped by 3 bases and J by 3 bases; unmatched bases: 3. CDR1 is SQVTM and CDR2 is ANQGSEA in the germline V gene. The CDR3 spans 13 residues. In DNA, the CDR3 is TGCAGCGTTGAGCTAGCGGGAAGCTACGAGCAGTACTTC. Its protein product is CSVELAGSYEQYF.

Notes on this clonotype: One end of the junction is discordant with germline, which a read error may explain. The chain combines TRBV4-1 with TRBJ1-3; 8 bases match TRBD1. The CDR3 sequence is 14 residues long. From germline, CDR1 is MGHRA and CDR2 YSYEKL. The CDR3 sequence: CASRQGATGNTIYF. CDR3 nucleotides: TGCGCCAGCCGCCAGGGGGCTACCGGAAACACCATATATTTT.

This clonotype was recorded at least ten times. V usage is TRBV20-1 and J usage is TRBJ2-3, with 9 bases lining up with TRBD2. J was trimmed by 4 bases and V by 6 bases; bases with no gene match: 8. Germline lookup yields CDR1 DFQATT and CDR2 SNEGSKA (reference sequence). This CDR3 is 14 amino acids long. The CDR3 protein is CSAVEGGRADTQYF. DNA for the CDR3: TGCAGTGCAGTGGAGGGCGGGAGGGCAGATACGCAGTATTTT.

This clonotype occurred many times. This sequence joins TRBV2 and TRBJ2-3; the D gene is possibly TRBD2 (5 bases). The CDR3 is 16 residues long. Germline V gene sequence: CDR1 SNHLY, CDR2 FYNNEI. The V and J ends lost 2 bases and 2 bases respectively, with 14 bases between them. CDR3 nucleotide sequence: TGTGCCAGCAGTGAAAGGACGGGGTCCTACACAGATACGCAGTATTTT. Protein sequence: CASSERTGSYTDTQYF.

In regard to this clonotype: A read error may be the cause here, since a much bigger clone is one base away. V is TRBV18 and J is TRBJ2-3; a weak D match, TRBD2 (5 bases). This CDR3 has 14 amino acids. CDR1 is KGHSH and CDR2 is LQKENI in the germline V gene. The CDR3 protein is CASSPPGSTDTQCF. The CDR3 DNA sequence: TGTGCCAGCTCACCACCGGGGAGCACAGATACGCAGTGTTTT.

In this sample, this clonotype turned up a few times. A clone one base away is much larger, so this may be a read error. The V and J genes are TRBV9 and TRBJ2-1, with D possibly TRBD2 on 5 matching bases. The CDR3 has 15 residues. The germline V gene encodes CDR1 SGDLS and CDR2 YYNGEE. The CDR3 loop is CASSVLARSYNGQFF. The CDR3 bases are TGTGCCAGCAGCGTACTAGCTCGCTCCTACAATGGGCAGTTCTTC.

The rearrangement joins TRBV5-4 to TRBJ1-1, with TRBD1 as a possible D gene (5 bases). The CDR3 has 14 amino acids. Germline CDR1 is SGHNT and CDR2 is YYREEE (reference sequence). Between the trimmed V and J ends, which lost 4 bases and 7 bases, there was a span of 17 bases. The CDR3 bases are TGTGCCAGCAGCAAACCCGGGACCCCCAGTGAAGCTTTCTTT. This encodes CASSKPGTPSEAFF. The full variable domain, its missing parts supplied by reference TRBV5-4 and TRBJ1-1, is ETGVTQSPTHLIKTRGQQVTLRCSSQSGHNTVSWYQQALGQGPQFIFQYYREEENGRGNFPPRFSGLQFPNYSSELNVNALELDDSALYLCASSKPGTPSEAFFGQGTRLTVV.

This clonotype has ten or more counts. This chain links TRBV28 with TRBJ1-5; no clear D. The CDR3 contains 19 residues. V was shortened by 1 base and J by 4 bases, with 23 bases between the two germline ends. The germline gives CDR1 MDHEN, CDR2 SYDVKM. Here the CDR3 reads CASSLSITSFGVWNQPQHF. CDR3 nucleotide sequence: TGTGCCAGCAGTTTATCGATCACCAGTTTCGGGGTGTGGAATCAGCCCCAGCATTTT.

The CDR3, as DNA: TGCAGTGCTAGAGATGTTGCTAGCGGGAGCTACAATGAGCAGTTCTTC. Its translation is CSARDVASGSYNEQFF. The chain uses TRBV20-1 and TRBJ2-1; TRBD2 matches at 10 bases. Germline V CDR1 and CDR2: DFQATT, SNEGSKA (reference sequence). Trimming at V came to 0 bases and at J to 3 bases, leaving 5 bases not matched to a gene. CDR3 length: 16 amino acids.

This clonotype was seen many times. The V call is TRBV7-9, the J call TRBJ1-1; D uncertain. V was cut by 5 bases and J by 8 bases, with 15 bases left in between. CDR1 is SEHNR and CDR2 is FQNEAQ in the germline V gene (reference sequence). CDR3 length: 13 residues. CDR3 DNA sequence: TGTGCCAGCAGCCTAGACACCCGTGGGGAAGCTTTCTTT. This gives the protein CASSLDTRGEAFF.

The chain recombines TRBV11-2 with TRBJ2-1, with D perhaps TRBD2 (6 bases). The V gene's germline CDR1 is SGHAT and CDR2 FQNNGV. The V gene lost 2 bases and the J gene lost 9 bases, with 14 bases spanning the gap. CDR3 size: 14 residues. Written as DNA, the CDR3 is TGTGCCAGCAGCTTATCTTTGGGAGGCGGTGAGCAGTTCTTC. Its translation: CASSLSLGGGEQFF.

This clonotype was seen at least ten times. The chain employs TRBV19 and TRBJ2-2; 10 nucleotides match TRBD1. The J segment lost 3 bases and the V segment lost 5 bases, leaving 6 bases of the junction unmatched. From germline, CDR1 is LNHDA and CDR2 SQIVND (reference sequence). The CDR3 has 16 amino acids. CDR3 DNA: TGTGCCAGTAGTCCCCTGGACAGGGGGTACACCGGGGAGCTGTTTTTT. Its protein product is CASSPLDRGYTGELFF.